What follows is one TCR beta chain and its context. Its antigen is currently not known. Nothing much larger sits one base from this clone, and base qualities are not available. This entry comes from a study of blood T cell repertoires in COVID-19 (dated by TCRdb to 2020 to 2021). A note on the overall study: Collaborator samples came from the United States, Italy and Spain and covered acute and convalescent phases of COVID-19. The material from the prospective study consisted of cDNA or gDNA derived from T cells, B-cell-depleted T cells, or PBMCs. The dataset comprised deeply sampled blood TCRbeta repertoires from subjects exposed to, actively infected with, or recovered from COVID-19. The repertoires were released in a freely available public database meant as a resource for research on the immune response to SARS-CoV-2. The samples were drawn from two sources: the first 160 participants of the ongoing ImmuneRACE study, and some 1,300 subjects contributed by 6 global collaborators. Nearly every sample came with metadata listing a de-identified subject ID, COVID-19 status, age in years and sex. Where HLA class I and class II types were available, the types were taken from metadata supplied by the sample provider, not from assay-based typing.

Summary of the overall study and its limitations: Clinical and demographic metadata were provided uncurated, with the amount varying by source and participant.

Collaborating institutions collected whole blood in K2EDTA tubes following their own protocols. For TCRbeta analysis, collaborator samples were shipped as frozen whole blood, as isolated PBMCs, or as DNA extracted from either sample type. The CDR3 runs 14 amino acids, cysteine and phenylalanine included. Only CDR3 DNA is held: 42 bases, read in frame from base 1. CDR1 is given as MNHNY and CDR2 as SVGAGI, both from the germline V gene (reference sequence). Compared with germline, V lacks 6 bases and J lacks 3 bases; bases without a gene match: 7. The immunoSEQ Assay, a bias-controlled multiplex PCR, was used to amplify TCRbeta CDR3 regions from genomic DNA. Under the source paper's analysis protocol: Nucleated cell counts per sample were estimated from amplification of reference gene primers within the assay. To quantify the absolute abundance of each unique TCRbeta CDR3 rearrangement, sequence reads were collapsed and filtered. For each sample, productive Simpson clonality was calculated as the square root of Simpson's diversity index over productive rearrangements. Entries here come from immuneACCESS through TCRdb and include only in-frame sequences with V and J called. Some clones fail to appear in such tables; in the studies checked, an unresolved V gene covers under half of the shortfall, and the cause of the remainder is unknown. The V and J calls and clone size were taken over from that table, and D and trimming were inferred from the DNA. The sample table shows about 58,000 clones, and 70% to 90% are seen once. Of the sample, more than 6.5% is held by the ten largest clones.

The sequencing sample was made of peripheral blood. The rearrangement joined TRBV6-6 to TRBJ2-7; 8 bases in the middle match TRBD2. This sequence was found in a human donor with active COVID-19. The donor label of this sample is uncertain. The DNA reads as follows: TGTGCCAGCAGACTTAGCGGGGCAAGCTACGAGCAGTACTTC. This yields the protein CASRLSGASYEQYF.